This T cell receptor (beta chain) originates from a study of early stage breast cancer tumors. Study overall: Twelve of the 16 invasive tumors were ER+, PR+ and HER2-. Samples were sequenced at about 10-fold average coverage. Overall study findings and caveats: Enriched TCRB sequences shared across patients were mostly commonly generated sequences.

The CDR3 runs 17 residues. Between the trimmed V and J ends, which lost 3 bases and 0 bases, there was a span of 17 bases. The V gene's germline CDR1 is KGHSH and CDR2 LQKENI. Clones were read by immunoSEQ multiplex PCR, and TCRdb kept only the in-frame ones, dropping some. This sample yields some 30,000 clones, of which just under 85% are seen a single time; 9.3% belongs to the top ten. This clone was counted a few times. Its antigen is not identified. The sample comprised blood. The genes are TRBV18 and TRBJ1-1; D may be TRBD1 (6 bases). This receptor was obtained from a person aged 45 to 59 with breast cancer. The CDR3 DNA sequence: TGTGCCAGCTCACCTCTGGGCGCGCAGGGGATGAACACTGAAGCTTTCTTT. Encoded protein: CASSPLGAQGMNTEAFF. Full variable domain (outside the CDR3, taken from reference TRBV18 and TRBJ1-1): NAGVMQNPRHLVRRRGQEARLRCSPMKGHSHVYWYRQLPEEGLKFMVYLQKENIIDESGMPKERFSAEFPKEGPSILRIQQVVRGDSAAYFCASSPLGAQGMNTEAFFGQGTRLTVV.